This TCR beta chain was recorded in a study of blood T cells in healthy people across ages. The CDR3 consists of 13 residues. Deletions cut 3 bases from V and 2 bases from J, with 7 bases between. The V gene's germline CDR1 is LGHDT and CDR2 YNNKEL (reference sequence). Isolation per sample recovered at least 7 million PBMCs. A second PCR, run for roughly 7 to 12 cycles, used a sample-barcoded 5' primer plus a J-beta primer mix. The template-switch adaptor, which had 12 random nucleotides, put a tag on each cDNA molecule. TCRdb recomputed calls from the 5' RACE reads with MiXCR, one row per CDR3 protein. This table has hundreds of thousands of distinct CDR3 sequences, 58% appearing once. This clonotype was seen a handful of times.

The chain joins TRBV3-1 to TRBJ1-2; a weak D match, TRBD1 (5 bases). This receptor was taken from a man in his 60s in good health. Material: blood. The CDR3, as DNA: TGTGCCAGCAGCCATGAGGGGAACTATGGCTACACCTTC. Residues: CASSHEGNYGYTF.